This T cell receptor (beta chain) is drawn from a study of OX40 agonist ivuxolimab in advanced cancers. Study-level information: Ivuxolimab was administered intravenously to patients at 0.01 to 10 mg/kg every 2 weeks. Subjects had a mean age of about 57 years, with a range of roughly 20 to 79; roughly 83% were male. General observations from the study: Dosing at 0.1 to 3.0 mg/kg was accompanied by clonal expansion of CD4+ and CD8+ blood T cells by week 6.

Clones were sequenced by immunoSEQ multiplex PCR, and TCRdb holds only the in-frame ones, with some missing. The table lists 85,000 to 100,000 clones, 80% to 90% of them singletons. This clone was found once. As yet, its antigen is unknown. Sampled blood was obtained at baseline, cycle 4 day 1, and cycle 7 day 1. Germline lookup yields CDR1 SQVTM and CDR2 ANQGSEA. Trimming removed 4 bases from V and 4 bases from J, with 13 bases in between. This CDR3 is 14 amino acids long. The sample in question was CD4+ or CD8+ T cells sorted from blood, obtained in a trial of the OX40 agonist ivuxolimab. The genes are TRBV29-1 and TRBJ2-2; tentative D call: TRBD1 (6 bases). The TCR originated in an adult with an advanced solid tumor such as melanoma, head and neck, liver or kidney cancer. In nucleotides, the CDR3 is TGCAGCGTTGTGGGGACACGGAGCACCGGGGAGCTGTTTTTT. Translating it yields CSVVGTRSTGELFF.